This TCR beta chain was identified during a study of blood T cell repertoires in COVID-19. Across the whole study: In each case, the material was cDNA or gDNA derived from T cells, B-cell-depleted T cells, or PBMCs.

The V gene lost 7 bases and the J gene lost 6 bases, with 18 bases spanning the gap. CDR3 length equals 14 residues. Germline CDR1 and CDR2: LNHDA and SQIVND (reference sequence). As processed by the authors: Researchers report that nucleated cell counts were estimated from reference gene primer amplification. Clones were read by immunoSEQ multiplex PCR, and TCRdb kept only the in-frame ones, dropping some. The V and J calls and the clone size are those of that table, but D and trimming were determined from the DNA. Here the sample spans 250,000 to 300,000 clones, around 78% being singletons. The rearrangement uses TRBV19 and TRBJ1-2; D gene unclear. Specimen: peripheral blood. This TCR was recovered from a man aged 60 to 69 who had recovered from COVID-19. CDR3 residues: CASTLTPERHGYTF. In nucleotides, the CDR3 is TGTGCCAGTACCCTCACCCCGGAGAGGCATGGCTACACCTTC.